A selection of T cell receptor beta chains follows, all from one sample in a study of OX40 agonist ivuxolimab in advanced cancers. Here immunoSEQ multiplex PCR was the method, and the copy in TCRdb shows in-frame clones only, minus some. The table has about 62,000 clones, roughly 85% seen once. Sequenced here: CD4+ or CD8+ T cells sorted from blood, sampled in a trial of the OX40 agonist ivuxolimab. These TCRs come from an adult with an advanced solid tumor such as melanoma, head and neck, liver or kidney cancer. Each CDR3 is given without its conserved first and last residue.

cdr3_aa cdr3_length v_call
AISRTDGNYGYT 12 TRBV10-3
ASSRGGGSSGANVLT 15 TRBV28
ASSAGLAGSYEQY 13 TRBV10-1
ASSYSLAGNYGYT 13 TRBV6-5
AISPADSKGSGNTIY 15 TRBV10-3
ASSSGGAREKLF 12 TRBV9
ASSQEWVDTGELF 13 TRBV4-1
ASHRGTYNEQF 11 TRBV28
ASSMRPAPLPPYNEQF 16 TRBV19
ASSFGQGNSPLH 12 TRBV7-9
ASGPWETQY 9 TRBV2
ASSYMAGSGETQY 13 TRBV19
ASSLGAGRNEKLF 13 TRBV7-6
ASSFTGIGSPLH 12 TRBV7-3
ASNEVNTGELF 11 TRBV2
ASVWDREETQY 11 TRBV6-1
AISPDNYGYT 10 TRBV10-3
ASSEYTGNEQF 11 TRBV2
ASSLVWTSDNEQF 13 TRBV7-2
SVGQGLAGGEQF 12 TRBV29-1